Here is one T cell receptor beta chain with its context. Its antigen is as yet unknown. CDR3 size: 16 residues. Germline V lookup: CDR1 SNHLY, CDR2 FYNNEI. Trimming took 4 bases from V and 4 from J, leaving 19 bases between them. TCRdb reprocessed the 5' RACE reads via MiXCR and lists one record per CDR3 protein. The sample records around 250,000 distinct CDR3 sequences, roughly 8.7% being singletons. The record originates from a study of identical twins. Study observations and caveats: Out-of-frame alpha sequences shared by twins were enriched for low generation probability. Insertion counts were lower in abundant cord blood beta clonotypes, a trend that memory repertoires did not show. The conclusions drew on cross-sectional statistical analysis instead of tracking the same donors. Twins' surplus sharing was weaker for beta out-of-frame sequences.

The same data also went into a second study, on yellow fever vaccine responses in identical twins.

The material sequenced was CD8+ T cells sorted from blood. This clonotype was sampled from a woman younger than 35 in good health. This chain joins TRBV2 and TRBJ1-2, with a tentative D call TRBD1 (5 bases). This chain's CDR3 is CASSVSTEKGFYGYTF. CDR3 coding DNA: TGTGCCAGCAGTGTATCCACCGAAAAGGGGTTCTATGGCTACACCTTC.